This T cell receptor (beta chain) emerged from a study of blood T cells in healthy people across ages. Sample-barcoded 5' priming and a J-beta primer mix drove a second PCR of roughly 7 to 11 cycles. One entry per CDR3 protein, called by TCRdb with MiXCR from the 5' RACE reads. The table records about 680,000 distinct CDR3 sequences, more than 40% of them present only once. This clonotype was counted ten times or more. Its antigen is undetermined. Each sample yielded at least 6 million isolated PBMCs. Per sample, at least 6 micrograms of total RNA were extracted. The CDR3 extends over 12 amino acids. V gave up 6 bases and J gave up 5 bases, with 8 bases separating them. The V gene's germline CDR1 is SGHTA and CDR2 FQGNSA. Overall study findings and caveats: Strong correlation linked observed beta diversity and percent naive T cells. It was held that diversity estimates obtained from one million T cells represented underestimates.

The J gene is TRBJ1-5, the V gene TRBV7-2; D is unclear. Material for sequencing was blood. The TCR was taken from an older woman in good health. CDR3 in amino acids: CASSLEYQPQHF. CDR3 sequence (DNA): TGTGCCAGCAGTTTGGAGTATCAGCCCCAGCATTTT. The full variable domain, rest sourced from reference TRBV7-2 and TRBJ1-5, is GAGVSQSPSNKVTEKGKDVELRCDPISGHTALYWYRQSLGQGLEFLIYFQGNSAPDKSGLPSDRFSAERTGGSVSTLTIQRTQQEDSAVYLCASSLEYQPQHFGDGTRLSIL.